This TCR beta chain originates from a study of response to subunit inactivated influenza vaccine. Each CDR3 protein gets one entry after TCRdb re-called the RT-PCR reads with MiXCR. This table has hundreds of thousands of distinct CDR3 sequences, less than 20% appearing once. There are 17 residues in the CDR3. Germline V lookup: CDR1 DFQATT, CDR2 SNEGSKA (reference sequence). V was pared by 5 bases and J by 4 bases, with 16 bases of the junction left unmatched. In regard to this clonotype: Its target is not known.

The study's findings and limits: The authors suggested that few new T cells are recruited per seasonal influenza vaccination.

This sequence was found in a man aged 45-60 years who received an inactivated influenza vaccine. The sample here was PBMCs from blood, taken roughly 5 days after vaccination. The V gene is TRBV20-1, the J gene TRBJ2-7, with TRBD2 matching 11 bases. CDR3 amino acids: CSAPPPLLAGVGYEQYF. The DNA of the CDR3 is TGCAGTGCTCCACCGCCCCTACTAGCGGGAGTAGGGTACGAGCAGTACTTC.